This T cell receptor (beta chain) was sequenced during a study of cytomegalovirus exposure and HLA in healthy donors (dated by TCRdb to 2017 to 2019). Background for the entire study: In an earlier analysis of under 600 of the donors, 276 Gb of sequence data and 90 million to 120 million unique TCR beta sequences from roughly 180 million T cells were reported. Roughly 300 gigabases of sequencing data and around 80 million unique TCR sequences made up an early release that covered some 640 HLA-typed donors. Among the roughly 390 genotyped donors, under 90% belonged to the genetic ancestry cluster associated with self-reported Caucasian donors. The study aimed to test whether cataloging public T cell receptors could reveal signatures of past pathogen exposure. Using immunosequencing, the study profiled T cell repertoires from 500 to 800 subjects and related those repertoires to cytomegalovirus serostatus. In addition to the first cohort of 666 subjects, a separate validation cohort of 120 different subjects was used. To predict cytomegalovirus infection status, the study brought together high-throughput TCR immunosequencing, statistical association of individual TCRs with disease status, and machine learning. In a later analysis, previously published TCR beta repertoires from roughly 710 donors were re-analyzed and high-resolution HLA genotyping was added so that TCR occurrence patterns could be studied. In the later analysis, no new phenotypic data were used to find candidate immune exposures; instead, reliance was placed on TCR beta sequences and their occurrence across donors. An earlier analysis of several hundred of the donors applied high-throughput TCR beta sequencing to assess whether each TCR beta V gene segment acted as functional or pseudogenic. Donor age, sex, ethnicity and CMV serostatus were compiled alongside the repertoire data. A later genetic analysis used genome-wide SNP genotypes for about 55% of the 666 donors, treating that subset as a discovery cohort. All discovery cohort repertoires had been generated on a single sequencing platform. Both class I and class II loci were covered by HLA typing, at four-digit resolution. Typing coverage differed by locus: A, B, C, DRB1 and DQB1 were typed in roughly 629-640 donors, DQA1 in 522, DPA1 in 600 to 610, and DPB1 in just under 490. Roughly 5 DR-DQ haplotypes were treated as single units for association and clustering because of strong linkage in the cohort. Among almost 400 genotyped donors of the cohort, an average of 235,054 unique TCR beta nucleotide sequences were sequenced per donor, 15% to 20% of them non-productive. General study outcomes and caveats: Several of the top co-occurrence clusters appeared to be linked to parvovirus B19, influenza, CMV and Epstein-Barr virus, according to a later analysis. In a later genetic analysis, a missense DCLRE1C variant was associated with V-gene and J-gene trimming of TCR beta chains, and the association was replicated in an independent cohort. Because HLA typing was missing for some donors at each locus, association tests included only the typed subset. Assigning TCR associations to individual alleles was difficult when HLA alleles, especially DR and DQ, strongly co-occurred. Specific HLA alleles were associated with roughly 16,000 TCR beta sequences at a false discovery rate of 0.05 in a later analysis. Only TCR beta chains were sequenced in this cohort, and the absence of alpha or paired-chain data limited detectable features. According to a later analysis, TCR association rates differed among HLA loci, with DRB1 alleles showing the most associated TCRs and HLA-C alleles showing the fewest. The authors suggested that the approach could potentially be extended to other disease states and immunological phenotypes. In an earlier analysis of several hundred of the donors, most TCR beta V segments were observed in productive rearrangements about 87% or about 30% of the time, broadly matching IMGT annotations. A further reported finding was that TCR beta sequences accurately predicted the HLA-A and HLA-B alleles for most subjects in the first cohort. Correlated functional status among segregating V segments might be attributable to linkage disequilibrium, but an unknown experimental factor could not be ruled out. While some public TCRs were present in many individuals, most TCR sequences turned up only very rarely across donors. Most CMV-associated TCR beta chains appeared to be HLA-restricted in a later analysis, and the HLA associations seemed to be driven largely by CMV exposure. Immune exposure information for the cohort was limited to CMV serostatus. A group of highly shared sequence variants was considered likely to be a technical artifact of the sequencing pipeline. In the study, 164 TCR beta chains were listed as associated with cytomegalovirus. A later genetic analysis reported fewer N-insertions in productive TCRs among donors in an Asian-associated ancestry cluster than the approximately 700-donor mean. A later analysis found that HLA-associated TCR beta chains were more clonally expanded and had lower generation probabilities than equally common non-associated chains. The classifier was reported to diagnose cytomegalovirus status with high specificity and sensitivity in both the original and validation cohorts. In vitro tests confirmed that three of the cytomegalovirus-associated TCR beta chains recognize cytomegalovirus antigens. Sequencing depth was assumed to be roughly uniform across donors in the presence/absence analyses, though that assumption may not hold. Approximately 16 rarely observed V segments, including chromosome 9 orphons, were excluded from the earlier analysis of some 590 of the donors because counts were too low.

As regards this clone: Its antigen target is currently unknown. Base qualities are not at hand, and no much larger clone is one base apart.

The cohort was made up of 500 to 800 healthy bone marrow donors. At the time of sampling, all cohort members were nominally healthy, though unrecorded immune exposures were likely present. The donor tested CMV seronegative, placing the donor among the 350 or so seronegative members of the cohort. A peripheral blood sample was provided by each donor, and peripheral blood mononuclear cells were used for TCR beta sequencing. The Qiagen DNeasy Blood Extraction Kit was used to extract genomic DNA from the blood cell samples. The library was generated by the immunoSEQ multiplex PCR assay. For the multiplex PCR, a mixture combining 60 forward primers for TCR Vbeta segments and 13 reverse primers for TCR Jbeta segments was used. The CDR3 region of rearranged TCR beta genes was amplified from genomic DNA by a multiplex PCR assay. The amplified TCR beta libraries were sequenced on the Illumina HiSeq System as 87-base-pair reads. Under the source paper's analysis protocol: A later analysis tallied 75 million to 95 million unique TCR beta chains across the 700 or so repertoires, and about 10 million of those chains were shared by two or more donors. To remove PCR and sequencing errors, raw reads were error-corrected and collapsed into unique sequences using a nearest-neighbor algorithm that merged closely related sequences. V, D and J gene segments were assigned by aligning CDR3 sequences to IMGT reference sequences. For a sequence to be retained, a match of at least six nucleotides was required to both a V gene segment and a J gene segment. A rearrangement counted as productive if the CDR3 had no stop codons and remained in frame with V and J, and every other rearrangement counted as non-productive. CDR3 was defined by IMGT convention, running from the second conserved V-encoded cysteine to the conserved J-encoded phenylalanine. Sequences without an unambiguous match to a single V gene segment were excluded from the earlier analysis of 450 to 750 of the donors. In an earlier analysis of 500 to 750 of the donors, V segments were called functional above 56.7% productive rearrangements and were called segregating when the between-donor standard deviation exceeded 5%. A statistical classification framework was built to diagnose cytomegalovirus status from the catalog of TCR beta chain sequences. In a later analysis, V and J genes were assigned by comparing TCR nucleotide sequences against IMGT/GENE-DB human TR gene sequences. A later analysis assigned CDR3 sequences and most-parsimonious VDJ recombination scenarios with the TCRdist pipeline. A later analysis defined each TCR beta chain by its CDR3 amino acid sequence plus V-gene family, and excluded reads lacking a unique V-gene family. In a later analysis, 500 to 650 highly shared, low-generation-probability nucleotide sequences were removed to address suspected cross-contamination and a sequencing artifact. In a later analysis, a clonal expansion index was calculated for each public chain from normalized within-repertoire ranks of inferred template counts. Generation probabilities in a later analysis came from a VDJ recombination model fitted to out-of-frame rearrangements, and those results were checked against IGoR. In a later analysis, TCR-TCR, TCR-HLA and TCR-CMV co-occurrence was scored with hypergeometric tests, and a repertoire-size bias correction was applied to TCR pairs. To estimate false discovery rates, a later analysis permuted the HLA or CMV assignments 20 times. In a later analysis, co-occurring TCRs were grouped using DBSCAN, with TCRdist sequence similarity added in when clustering inside HLA-allele-positive subsets. Co-occurrence clustering excluded repertoires with fewer than 30,000 or more than 120,000 public chains, plus five with anomalous nucleotide sharing. TCRdb re-hosts the immuneACCESS table, in-frame sequences only. Its copies lack some clones; in the studies checked, an unresolved V gene accounts for under half of them, and the cause for the rest is not known. D and trimming were read from the DNA, whereas the V and J calls and clone size are those reported in that table. This sample gives some 120,000 clones in total; approximately 80% of them show up just once. Roughly 2% of the sample comes from the top ten.

This receptor was identified in a young man in good health and CMV-seronegative. The material sequenced was PBMCs.

The nucleotide sequence reads TGTGCCAGCAGCCTCAGGACTAGGACCTACAATGAGCAGTTCTTC. Its protein is CASSLRTRTYNEQFF. This sequence uses TRBV13 and TRBJ2-1; 7 bases in between match TRBD2. Taken from cysteine to phenylalanine, the CDR3 has 15 residues. CDR3 DNA is the only sequence kept; it has 45 bases, read in frame from the first base. Relative to germline, V is missing 5 bases and J is missing 2 bases, with 6 bases of the junction outside any gene match. CDR1 and CDR2 (PRHDT, FYEKMQ) derive from the germline V gene (reference sequence).